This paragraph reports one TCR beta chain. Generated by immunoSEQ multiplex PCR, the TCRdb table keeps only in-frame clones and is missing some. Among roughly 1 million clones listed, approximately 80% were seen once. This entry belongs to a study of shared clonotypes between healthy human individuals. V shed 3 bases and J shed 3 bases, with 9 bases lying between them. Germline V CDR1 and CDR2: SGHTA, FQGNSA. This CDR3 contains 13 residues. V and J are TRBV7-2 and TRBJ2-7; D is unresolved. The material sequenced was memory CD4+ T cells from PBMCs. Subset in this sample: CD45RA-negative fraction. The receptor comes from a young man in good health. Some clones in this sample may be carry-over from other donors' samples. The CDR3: CASSFSPGYEQYF. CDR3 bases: TGTGCCAGCAGCTTCTCGCCGGGCTACGAGCAGTACTTC.